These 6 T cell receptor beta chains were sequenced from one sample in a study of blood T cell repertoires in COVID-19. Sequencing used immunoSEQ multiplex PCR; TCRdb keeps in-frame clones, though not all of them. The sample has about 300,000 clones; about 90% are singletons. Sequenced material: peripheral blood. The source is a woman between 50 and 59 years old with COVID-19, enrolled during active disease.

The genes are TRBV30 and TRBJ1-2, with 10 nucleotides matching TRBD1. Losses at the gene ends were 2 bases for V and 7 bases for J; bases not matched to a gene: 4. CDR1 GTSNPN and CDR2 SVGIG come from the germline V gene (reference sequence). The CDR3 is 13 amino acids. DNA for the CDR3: TGTGCCTGGAGTCGACAGGGGGCAGGTGGCTACACCTTC. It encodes CAWSRQGAGGYTF.

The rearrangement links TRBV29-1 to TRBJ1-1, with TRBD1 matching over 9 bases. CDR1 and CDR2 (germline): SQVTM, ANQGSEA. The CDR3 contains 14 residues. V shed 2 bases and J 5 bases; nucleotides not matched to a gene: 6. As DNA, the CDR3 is TGCAGCGTTGAACGCCAAGACAGGGGGACTGAAGCTTTCTTT. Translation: CSVERQDRGTEAFF.

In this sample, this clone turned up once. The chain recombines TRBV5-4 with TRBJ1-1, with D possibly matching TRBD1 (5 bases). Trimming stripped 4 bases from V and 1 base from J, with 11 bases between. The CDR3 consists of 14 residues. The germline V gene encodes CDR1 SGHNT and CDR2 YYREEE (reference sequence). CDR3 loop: CASSPGKGNTEAFF. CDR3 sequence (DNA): TGTGCCAGCAGCCCAGGGAAAGGGAACACTGAAGCTTTCTTT.

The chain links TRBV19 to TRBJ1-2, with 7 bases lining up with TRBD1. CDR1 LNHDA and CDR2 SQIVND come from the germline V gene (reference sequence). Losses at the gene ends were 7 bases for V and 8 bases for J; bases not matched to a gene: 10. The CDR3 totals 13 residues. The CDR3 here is CASTDRVMSGYTF. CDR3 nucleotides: TGTGCCAGTACCGACAGGGTTATGAGCGGCTACACCTTC.

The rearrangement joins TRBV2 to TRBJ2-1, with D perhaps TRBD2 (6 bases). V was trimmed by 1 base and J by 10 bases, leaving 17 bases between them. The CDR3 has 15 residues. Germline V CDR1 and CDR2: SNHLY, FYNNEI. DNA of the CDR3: TGTGCCAGCAGTGAAGTGGGGCGGGATCAGGTGGAGCAGTTCTTC. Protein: CASSEVGRDQVEQFF.

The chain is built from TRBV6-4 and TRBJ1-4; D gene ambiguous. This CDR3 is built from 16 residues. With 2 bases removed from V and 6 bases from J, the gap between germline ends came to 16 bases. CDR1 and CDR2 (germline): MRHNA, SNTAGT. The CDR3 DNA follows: TGTGCCAGCAGTGACGCCAGCGGGAGAGTCGATGAAAAACTGTTTTTT. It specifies CASSDASGRVDEKLFF.